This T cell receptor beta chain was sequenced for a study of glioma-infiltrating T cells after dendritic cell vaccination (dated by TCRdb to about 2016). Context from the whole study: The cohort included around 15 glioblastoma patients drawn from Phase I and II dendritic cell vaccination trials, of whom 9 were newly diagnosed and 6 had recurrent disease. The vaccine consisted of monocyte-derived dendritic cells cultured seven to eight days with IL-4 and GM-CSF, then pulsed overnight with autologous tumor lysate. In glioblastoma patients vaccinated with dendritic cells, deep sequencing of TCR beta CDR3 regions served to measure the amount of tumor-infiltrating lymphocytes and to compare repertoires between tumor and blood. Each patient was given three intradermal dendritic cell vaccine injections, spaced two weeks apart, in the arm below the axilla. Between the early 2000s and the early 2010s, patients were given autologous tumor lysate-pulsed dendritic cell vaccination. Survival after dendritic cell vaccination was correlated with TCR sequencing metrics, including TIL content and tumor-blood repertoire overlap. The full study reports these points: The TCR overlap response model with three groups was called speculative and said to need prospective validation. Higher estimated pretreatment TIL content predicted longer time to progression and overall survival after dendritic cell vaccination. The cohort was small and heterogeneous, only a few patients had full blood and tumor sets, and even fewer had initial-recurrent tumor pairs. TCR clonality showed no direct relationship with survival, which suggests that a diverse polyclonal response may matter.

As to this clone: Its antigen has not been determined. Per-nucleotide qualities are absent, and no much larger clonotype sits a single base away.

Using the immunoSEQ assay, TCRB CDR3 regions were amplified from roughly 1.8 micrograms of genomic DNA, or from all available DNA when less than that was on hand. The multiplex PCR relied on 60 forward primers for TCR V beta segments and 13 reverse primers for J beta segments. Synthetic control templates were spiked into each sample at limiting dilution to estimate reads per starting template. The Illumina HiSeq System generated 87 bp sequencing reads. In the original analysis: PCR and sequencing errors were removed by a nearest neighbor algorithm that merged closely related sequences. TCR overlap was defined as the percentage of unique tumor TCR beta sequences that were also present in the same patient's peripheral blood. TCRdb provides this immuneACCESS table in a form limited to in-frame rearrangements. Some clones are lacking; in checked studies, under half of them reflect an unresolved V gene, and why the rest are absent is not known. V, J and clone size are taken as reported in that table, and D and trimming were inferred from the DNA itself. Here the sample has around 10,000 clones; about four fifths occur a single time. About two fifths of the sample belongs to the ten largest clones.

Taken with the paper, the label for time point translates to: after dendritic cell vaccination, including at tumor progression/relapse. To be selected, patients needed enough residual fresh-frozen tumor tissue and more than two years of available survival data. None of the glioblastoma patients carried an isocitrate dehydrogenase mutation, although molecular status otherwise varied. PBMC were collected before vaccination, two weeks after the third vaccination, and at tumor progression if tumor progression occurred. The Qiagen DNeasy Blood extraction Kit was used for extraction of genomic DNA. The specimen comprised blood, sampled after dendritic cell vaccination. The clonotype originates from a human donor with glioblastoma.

The nucleotides are TGTGCCAGCAGCCTAGGACTAGCGGGACGAGAGACCCAGTACTTC. It encodes CASSLGLAGRETQYF. In this chain, TRBV9 is recombined with TRBJ2-5; 12 central bases correspond to TRBD2. Ends trimmed: V by 4 bases, J by 4 bases; bases unmatched to a gene: 5. CDR1 and CDR2, per the germline V gene, are SGDLS and YYNGEE. Inclusive of the bounding cysteine and phenylalanine, the CDR3 is 15 residues long. Only the CDR3 portion is preserved as DNA: 45 bases, with reading frame beginning at the first base.